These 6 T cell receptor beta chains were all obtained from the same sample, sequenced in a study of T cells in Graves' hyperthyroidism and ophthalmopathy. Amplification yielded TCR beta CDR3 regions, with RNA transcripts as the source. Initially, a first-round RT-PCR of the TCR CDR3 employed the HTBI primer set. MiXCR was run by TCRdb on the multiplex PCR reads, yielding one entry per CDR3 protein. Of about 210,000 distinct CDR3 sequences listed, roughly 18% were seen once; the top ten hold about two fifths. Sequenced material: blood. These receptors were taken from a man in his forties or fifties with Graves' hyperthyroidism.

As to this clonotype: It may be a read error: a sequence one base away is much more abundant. In DNA, the CDR3 is TGTGCCAGCAGTGGCTCCGGCAGGGCGCTACGGATAGCCAAAGACATTCAGTACTTC. This codes for CASSGSGRALRIAKDIQYF. The chain recombines TRBV12-3 or TRBV12-4 with TRBJ2-4, with a possible D match to TRBD1 (5 bases). The CDR3 covers 19 residues.

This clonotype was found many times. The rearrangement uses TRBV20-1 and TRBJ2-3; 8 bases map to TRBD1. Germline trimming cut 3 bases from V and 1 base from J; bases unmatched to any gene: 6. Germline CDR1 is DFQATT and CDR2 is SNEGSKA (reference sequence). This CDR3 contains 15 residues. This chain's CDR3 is CSARPRDRRTDTQYF. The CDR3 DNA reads TGCAGTGCTAGGCCCCGGGACAGGCGCACAGATACGCAGTATTTT.

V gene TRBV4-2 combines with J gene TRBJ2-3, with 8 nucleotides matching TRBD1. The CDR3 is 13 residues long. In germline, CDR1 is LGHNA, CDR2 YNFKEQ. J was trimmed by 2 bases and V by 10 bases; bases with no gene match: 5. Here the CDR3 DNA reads TGTGCCACCTGGGACAGGTACACAGATACGCAGTATTTT. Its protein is CATWDRYTDTQYF.

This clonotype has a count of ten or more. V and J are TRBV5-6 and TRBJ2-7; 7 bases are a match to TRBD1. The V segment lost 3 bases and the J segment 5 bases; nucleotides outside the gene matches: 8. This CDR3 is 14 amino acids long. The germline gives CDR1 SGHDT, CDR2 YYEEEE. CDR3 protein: CASSSPGTVNEQYF. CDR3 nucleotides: TGTGCCAGCAGCTCTCCCGGGACAGTAAACGAGCAGTACTTC.

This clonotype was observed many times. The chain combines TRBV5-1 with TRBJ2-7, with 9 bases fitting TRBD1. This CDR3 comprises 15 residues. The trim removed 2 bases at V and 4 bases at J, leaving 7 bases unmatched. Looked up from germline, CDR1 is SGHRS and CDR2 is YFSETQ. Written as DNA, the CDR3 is TGCGCCAGCAGCTTCTCACAGGGGGCAAGTTACGAGCAGTACTTC. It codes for CASSFSQGASYEQYF.

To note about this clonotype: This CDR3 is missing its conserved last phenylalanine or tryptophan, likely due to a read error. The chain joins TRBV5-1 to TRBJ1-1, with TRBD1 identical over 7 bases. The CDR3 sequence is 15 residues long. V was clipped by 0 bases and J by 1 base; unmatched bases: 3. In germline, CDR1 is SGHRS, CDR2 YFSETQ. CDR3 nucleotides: TGCGCCAGCAGCTTGGTGGGACAGCAGAACACTGAAGCTTTCCTT. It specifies CASSLVGQQNTEAFL.